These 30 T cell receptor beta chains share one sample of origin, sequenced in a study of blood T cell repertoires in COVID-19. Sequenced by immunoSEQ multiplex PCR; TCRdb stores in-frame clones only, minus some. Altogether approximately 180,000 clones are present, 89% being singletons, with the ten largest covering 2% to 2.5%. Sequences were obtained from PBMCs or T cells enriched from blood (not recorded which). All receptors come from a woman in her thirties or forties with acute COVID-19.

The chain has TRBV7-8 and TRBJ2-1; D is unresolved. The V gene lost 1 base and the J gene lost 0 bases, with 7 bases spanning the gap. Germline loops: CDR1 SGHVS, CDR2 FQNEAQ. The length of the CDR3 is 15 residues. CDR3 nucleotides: TGTGCCAGCAGCTTAGGCGGCCACTCCTACAATGAGCAGTTCTTC. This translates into CASSLGGHSYNEQFF. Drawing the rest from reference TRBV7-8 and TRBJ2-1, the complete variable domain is GAGVSQSPRYKVAKRGQDVALRCDPISGHVSLFWYQQALGQGPEFLTYFQNEAQLDKSGLPSDRFFAERPEGSVSTLKIQRTQQEDSAVYLCASSLGGHSYNEQFFGPGTRLTVL.

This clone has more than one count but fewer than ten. This CDR3 reads CASRGTAGANVLTF. Here the CDR3 DNA reads TGTGCCAGCAGAGGGACAGCTGGGGCCAACGTCCTGACTTTC. This chain connects TRBV2 to TRBJ2-6; 7 nucleotides line up with TRBD1. With 6 bases clipped from V and 2 bases from J, the junction kept 1 base outside the gene matches. The CDR3 runs 14 residues. The V gene's germline CDR1 is SNHLY and CDR2 FYNNEI.

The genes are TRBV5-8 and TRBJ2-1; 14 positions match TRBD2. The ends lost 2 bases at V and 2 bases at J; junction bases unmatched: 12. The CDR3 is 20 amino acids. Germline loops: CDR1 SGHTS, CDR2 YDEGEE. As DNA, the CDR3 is TGTGCCAGCAGCTTTACCGGGACTAGCGGGGGCTGGCCCCCCTACAATGAGCAGTTCTTC. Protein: CASSFTGTSGGWPPYNEQFF. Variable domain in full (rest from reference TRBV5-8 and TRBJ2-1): EAGVTQSPTHLIKTRGQQATLRCSPISGHTSVYWYQQALGLGLQFLLWYDEGEERNRGNFPPRFSGRQFPNYSSELNVNALELEDSALYLCASSFTGTSGGWPPYNEQFFGPGTRLTVL.

This CDR3 reads CASSDAAGNTIYF. CDR3 nucleotide sequence: TGTGCCAGCAGTGACGCAGCTGGAAACACCATATATTTT. The chain carries TRBV2 and TRBJ1-3; D remains unclear. Germline V gives CDR1 SNHLY, CDR2 FYNNEI. The CDR3 length is 13 residues. Trimming took 3 bases from V and 2 from J, leaving 5 bases between them.

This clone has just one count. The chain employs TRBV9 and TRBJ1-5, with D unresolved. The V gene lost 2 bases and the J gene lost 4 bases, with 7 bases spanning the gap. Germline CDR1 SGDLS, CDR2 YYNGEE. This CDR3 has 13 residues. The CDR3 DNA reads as TGTGCCAGCAGCGTTACTGGTAATCAGCCCCAGCATTTT. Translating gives CASSVTGNQPQHF. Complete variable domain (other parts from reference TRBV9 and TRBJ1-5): DSGVTQTPKHLITATGQRVTLRCSPRSGDLSVYWYQQSLDQGLQFLIQYYNGEERAKGNILERFSAQQFPDLHSELNLSSLELGDSALYFCASSVTGNQPQHFGDGTRLSIL.

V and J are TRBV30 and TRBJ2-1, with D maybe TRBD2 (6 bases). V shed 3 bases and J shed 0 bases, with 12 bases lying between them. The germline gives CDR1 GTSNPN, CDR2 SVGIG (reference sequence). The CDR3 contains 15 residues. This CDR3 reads CAWRLRGLSYNEQFF. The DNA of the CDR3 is TGTGCCTGGAGGCTGCGGGGACTCTCCTACAATGAGCAGTTCTTC.

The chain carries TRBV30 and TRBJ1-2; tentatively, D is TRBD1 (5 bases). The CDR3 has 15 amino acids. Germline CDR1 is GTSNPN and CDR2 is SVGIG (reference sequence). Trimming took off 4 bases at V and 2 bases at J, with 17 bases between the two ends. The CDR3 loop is CAWTPGLLANYGYTF. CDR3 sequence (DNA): TGTGCCTGGACTCCGGGACTTCTCGCCAACTATGGCTACACCTTC.

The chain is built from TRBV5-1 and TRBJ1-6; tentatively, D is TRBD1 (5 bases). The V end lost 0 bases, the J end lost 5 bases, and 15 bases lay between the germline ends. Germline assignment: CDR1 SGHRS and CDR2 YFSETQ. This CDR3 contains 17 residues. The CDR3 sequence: CASSLGSFGQNNSPLHF. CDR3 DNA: TGCGCCAGCAGCTTGGGGAGCTTCGGACAAAATAATTCACCCCTCCACTTT. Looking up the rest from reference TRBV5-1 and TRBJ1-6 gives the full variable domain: KAGVTQTPRYLIKTRGQQVTLSCSPISGHRSVSWYQQTPGQGLQFLFEYFSETQRNKGNFPGRFSGRQFSNSRSEMNVSTLELGDSALYLCASSLGSFGQNNSPLHFGNGTRLTVT.

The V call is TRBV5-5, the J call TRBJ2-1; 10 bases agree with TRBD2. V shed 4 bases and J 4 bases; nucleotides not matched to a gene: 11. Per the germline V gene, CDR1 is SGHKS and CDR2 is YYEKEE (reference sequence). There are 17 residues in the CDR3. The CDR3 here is CASSPLASGGKYNEQFF. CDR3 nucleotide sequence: TGTGCCAGCAGCCCCCTGGCTAGCGGGGGAAAATACAATGAGCAGTTCTTC. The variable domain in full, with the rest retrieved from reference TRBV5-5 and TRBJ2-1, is DAGVTQSPTHLIKTRGQQVTLRCSPISGHKSVSWYQQVLGQGPQFIFQYYEKEERGRGNFPDRFSARQFPNYSSELNVNALLLGDSALYLCASSPLASGGKYNEQFFGPGTRLTVL.

CDR3 bases: TGTGCTAGTGTCCTACCCCCGGGGGGGGCCGGGGAGCTGTTTTTT. It yields the protein CASVLPPGGAGELFF. The V call is TRBV12-5, the J call TRBJ2-2; TRBD2 aligns across 8 bases. V gave up 7 bases and J gave up 6 bases; unmatched junction bases: 10. Germline CDR1 is LGHNT and CDR2 is FRNRAP. The CDR3 has 15 amino acids.

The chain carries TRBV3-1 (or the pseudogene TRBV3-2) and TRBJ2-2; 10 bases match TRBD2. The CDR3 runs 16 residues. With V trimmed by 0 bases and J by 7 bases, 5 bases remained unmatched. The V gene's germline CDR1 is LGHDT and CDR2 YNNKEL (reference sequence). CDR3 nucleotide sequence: TGTGCCAGCAGCCAAGAGAAGCGGGGGGGCGGCGGGGAGCTGTTTTTT. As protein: CASSQEKRGGGGELFF.

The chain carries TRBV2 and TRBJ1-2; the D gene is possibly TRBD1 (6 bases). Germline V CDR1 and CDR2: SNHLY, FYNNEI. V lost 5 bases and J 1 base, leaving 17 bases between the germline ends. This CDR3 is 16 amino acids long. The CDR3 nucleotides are TGTGCCAGCAGTACACCAAACAGGGTCCTTAACTATGGCTACACCTTC. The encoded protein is CASSTPNRVLNYGYTF. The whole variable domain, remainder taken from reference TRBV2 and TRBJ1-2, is EPEVTQTPSHQVTQMGQEVILRCVPISNHLYFYWYRQILGQKVEFLVSFYNNEISEKSEIFDDQFSVERPDGSNFTLKIRSTKLEDSAMYFCASSTPNRVLNYGYTFGSGTRLTVV.

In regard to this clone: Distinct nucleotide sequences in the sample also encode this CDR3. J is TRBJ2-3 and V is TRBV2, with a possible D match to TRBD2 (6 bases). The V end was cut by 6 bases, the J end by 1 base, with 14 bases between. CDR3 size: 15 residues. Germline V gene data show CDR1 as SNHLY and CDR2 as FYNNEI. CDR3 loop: CASRASGSRTDTQYF. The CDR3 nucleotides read TGTGCCAGCAGGGCGAGCGGGTCACGCACAGATACGCAGTATTTT. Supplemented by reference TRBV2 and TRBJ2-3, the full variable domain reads EPEVTQTPSHQVTQMGQEVILRCVPISNHLYFYWYRQILGQKVEFLVSFYNNEISEKSEIFDDQFSVERPDGSNFTLKIRSTKLEDSAMYFCASRASGSRTDTQYFGPGTRLTVL.

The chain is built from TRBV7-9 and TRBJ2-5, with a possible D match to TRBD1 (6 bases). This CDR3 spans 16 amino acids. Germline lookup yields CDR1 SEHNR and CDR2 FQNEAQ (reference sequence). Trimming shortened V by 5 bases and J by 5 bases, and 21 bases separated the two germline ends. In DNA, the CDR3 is TGTGCCAGCAGCCCCGAGGGTTGGGACAAGGGGGAGACCCAGTACTTC. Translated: CASSPEGWDKGETQYF.

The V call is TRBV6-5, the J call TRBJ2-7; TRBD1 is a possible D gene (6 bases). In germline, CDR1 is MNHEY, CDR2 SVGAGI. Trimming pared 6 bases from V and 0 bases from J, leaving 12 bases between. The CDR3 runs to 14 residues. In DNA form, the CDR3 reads TGTGCCAGCAGGCGGACAGTGAACTCCTACGAGCAGTACTTC. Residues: CASRRTVNSYEQYF.

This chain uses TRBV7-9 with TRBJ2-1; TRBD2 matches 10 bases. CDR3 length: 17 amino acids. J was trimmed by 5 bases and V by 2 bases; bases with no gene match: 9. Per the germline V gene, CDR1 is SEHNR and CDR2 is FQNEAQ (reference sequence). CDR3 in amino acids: CASSLYRTSGPHNEQFF. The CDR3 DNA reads TGTGCCAGCAGCTTATATCGGACTAGCGGTCCCCACAATGAGCAGTTCTTC.

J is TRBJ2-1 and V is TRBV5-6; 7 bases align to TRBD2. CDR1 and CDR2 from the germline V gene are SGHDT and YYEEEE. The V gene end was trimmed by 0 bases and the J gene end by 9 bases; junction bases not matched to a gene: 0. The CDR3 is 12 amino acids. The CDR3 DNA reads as TGTGCCAGCAGCTTGGCGGGAGGTGAGCAGTTCTTC. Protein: CASSLAGGEQFF.

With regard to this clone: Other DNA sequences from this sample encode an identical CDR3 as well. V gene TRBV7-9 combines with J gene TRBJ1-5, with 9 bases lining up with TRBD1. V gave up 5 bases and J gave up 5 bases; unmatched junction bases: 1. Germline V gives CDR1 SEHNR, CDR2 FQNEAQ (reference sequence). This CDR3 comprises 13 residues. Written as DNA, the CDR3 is TGTGCCAGCAGCCGGACAGGGGATCAGCCCCAGCATTTT. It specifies CASSRTGDQPQHF. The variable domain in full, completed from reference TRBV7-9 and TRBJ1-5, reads DTGVSQNPRHKITKRGQNVTFRCDPISEHNRLYWYRQTLGQGPEFLTYFQNEAQLEKSRLLSDRFSAERPKGSFSTLEIQRTEQGDSAMYLCASSRTGDQPQHFGDGTRLSIL.

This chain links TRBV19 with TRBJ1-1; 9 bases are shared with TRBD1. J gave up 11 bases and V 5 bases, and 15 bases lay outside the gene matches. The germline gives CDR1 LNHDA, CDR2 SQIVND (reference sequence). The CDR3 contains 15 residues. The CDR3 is CASSARIQGAPAAFF. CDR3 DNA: TGTGCCAGTAGTGCGCGAATACAGGGGGCGCCGGCCGCTTTCTTT.

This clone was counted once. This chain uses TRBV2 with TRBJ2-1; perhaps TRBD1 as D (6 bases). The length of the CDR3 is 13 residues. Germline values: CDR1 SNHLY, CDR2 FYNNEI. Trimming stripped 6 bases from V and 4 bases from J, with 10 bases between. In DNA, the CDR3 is TGTGCCAGCAGCCGCGGACAGTACAATGAGCAGTTCTTC. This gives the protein CASSRGQYNEQFF.

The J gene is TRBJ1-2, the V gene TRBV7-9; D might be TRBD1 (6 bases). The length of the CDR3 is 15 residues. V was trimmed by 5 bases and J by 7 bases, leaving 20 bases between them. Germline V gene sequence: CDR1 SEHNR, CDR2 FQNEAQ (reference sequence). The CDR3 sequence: CASSPKGGGTIGYTF. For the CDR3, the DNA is TGTGCCAGCAGCCCGAAGGGGGGAGGGACTATTGGCTACACCTTC.

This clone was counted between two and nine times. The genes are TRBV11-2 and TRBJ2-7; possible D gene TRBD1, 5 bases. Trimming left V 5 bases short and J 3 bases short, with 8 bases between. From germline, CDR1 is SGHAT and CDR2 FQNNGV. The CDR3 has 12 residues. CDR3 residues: CASSPDNYEQYF. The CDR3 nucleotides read TGTGCCAGCAGCCCGGACAACTACGAGCAGTACTTC.

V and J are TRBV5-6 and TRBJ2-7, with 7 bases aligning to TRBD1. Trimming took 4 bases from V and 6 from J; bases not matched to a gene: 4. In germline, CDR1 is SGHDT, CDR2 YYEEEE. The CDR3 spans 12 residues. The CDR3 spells CASSLTGSEQYF. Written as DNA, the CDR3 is TGTGCCAGCAGCCTGACAGGGTCCGAGCAGTACTTC.

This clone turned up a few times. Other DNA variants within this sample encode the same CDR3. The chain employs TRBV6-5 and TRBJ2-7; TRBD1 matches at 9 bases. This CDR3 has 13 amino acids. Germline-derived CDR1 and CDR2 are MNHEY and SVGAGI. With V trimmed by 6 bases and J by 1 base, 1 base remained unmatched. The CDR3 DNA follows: TGTGCCAGCAGGGGGACAGGGTCCTACGAGCAGTACTTC. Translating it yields CASRGTGSYEQYF.

The CDR3 DNA is TGTGCCAGCAGCCTTAGTTCCTACAATGAGCAGTTCTTC. Translating gives CASSLSSYNEQFF. This chain joins TRBV7-3 and TRBJ2-1; unclear D gene. V shed 5 bases and J shed 1 base, with 6 bases lying between them. This CDR3 has 13 residues. The germline gives CDR1 SGHTA, CDR2 FQGTGA.

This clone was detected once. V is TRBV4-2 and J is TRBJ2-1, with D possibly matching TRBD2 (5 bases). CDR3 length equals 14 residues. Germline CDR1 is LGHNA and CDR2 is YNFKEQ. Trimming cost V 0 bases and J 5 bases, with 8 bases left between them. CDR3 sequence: CASSQEEDNNEQFF. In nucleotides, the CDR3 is TGTGCCAGCAGCCAAGAGGAGGATAACAATGAGCAGTTCTTC.

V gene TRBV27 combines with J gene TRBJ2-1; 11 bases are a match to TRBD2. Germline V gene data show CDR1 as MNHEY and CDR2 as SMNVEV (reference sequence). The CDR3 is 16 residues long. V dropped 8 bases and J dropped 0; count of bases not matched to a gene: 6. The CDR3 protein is CASSPGLAGSYNEQFF. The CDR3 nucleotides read TGTGCCAGCTCTCCCGGACTAGCGGGCTCCTACAATGAGCAGTTCTTC.

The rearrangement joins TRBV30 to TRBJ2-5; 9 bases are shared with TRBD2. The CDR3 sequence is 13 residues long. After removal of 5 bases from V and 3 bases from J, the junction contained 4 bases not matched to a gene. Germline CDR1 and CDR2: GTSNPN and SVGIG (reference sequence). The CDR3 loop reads CAWVIAGEETQYF. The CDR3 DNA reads TGTGCCTGGGTAATAGCGGGGGAAGAGACCCAGTACTTC.

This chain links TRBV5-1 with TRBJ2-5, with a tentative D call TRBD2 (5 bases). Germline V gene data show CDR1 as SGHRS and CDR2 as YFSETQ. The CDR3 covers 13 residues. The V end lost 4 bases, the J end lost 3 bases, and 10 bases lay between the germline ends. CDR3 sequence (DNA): TGCGCCAGCAGCCAGACGGGGAAAGAGACCCAGTACTTC. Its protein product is CASSQTGKETQYF.

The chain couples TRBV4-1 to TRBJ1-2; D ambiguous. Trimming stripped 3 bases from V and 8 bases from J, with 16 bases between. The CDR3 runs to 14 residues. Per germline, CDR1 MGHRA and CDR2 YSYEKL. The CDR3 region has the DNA TGCGCCAGCAGCCAGATTGGCGGGCCAGAAGGCTACACCTTC. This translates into CASSQIGGPEGYTF.